The text below deals with one TCR beta chain. Its antigen is still unknown. This CDR3 spans 16 amino acids. CDR1 is DFQATT and CDR2 is SNEGSKA in the germline V gene (reference sequence). V shed 0 bases and J 11 bases; nucleotides not matched to a gene: 13. These data originate in a study of blood T cells in healthy people across ages. Study results and caveats: With age, beta diversity per million T cells declined roughly linearly, significantly by 30 to 40.

It was with a sample-barcoded 5' primer and a J-beta primer mix that a second PCR of about 7 to 12 cycles was run. Carrying 12 random nucleotides, a template-switch adaptor labeled each individual cDNA molecule. In TCRdb, the 5' RACE reads were re-called with MiXCR into one record per CDR3 protein. Of more than 650,000 distinct CDR3 sequences in the sample, roughly 50% are singletons; the top ten hold approximately 40%. Sequencing used blood. The receptor comes from a man of 80 years or more in good health. The chain links TRBV20-1 to TRBJ2-5, with 12 positions matching TRBD2. The CDR3 nucleotides read TGCAGTGCTAGAGATCCTAGCGGGAGGGGTTTCAATGAGCAGTACTTC. Amino acids: CSARDPSGRGFNEQYF.